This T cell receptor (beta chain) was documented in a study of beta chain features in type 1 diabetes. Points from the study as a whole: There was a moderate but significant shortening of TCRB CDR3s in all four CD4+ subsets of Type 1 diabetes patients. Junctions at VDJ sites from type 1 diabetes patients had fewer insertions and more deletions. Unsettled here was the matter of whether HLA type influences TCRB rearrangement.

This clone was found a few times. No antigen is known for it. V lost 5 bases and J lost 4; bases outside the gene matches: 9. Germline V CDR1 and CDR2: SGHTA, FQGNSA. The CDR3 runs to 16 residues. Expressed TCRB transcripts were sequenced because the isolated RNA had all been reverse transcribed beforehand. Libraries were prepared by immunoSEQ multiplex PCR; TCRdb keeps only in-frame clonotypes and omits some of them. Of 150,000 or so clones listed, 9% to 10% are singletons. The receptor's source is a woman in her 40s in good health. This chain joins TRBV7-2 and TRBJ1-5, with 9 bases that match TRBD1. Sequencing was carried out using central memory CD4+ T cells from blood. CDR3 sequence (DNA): TGTGCCAGCAGCCAAAGAGACAGGGGGGGAAATCAGCCCCAGCATTTT. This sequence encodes CASSQRDRGGNQPQHF.